This T cell receptor beta chain comes out of a study of blood T cell repertoires in COVID-19. Overall study context: COVID-19 samples from acute and convalescent phases originated in the United States, Italy and Spain.

Measured with immunoSEQ multiplex PCR; TCRdb has only the in-frame clones, and not every one. The sample consists of fewer than 200,000 clones, roughly 90% of them appearing once. CDR3 length equals 11 residues. Trimming stripped 7 bases from V and 4 bases from J, with 6 bases between. Germline V CDR1 and CDR2: MNHEY, SVGAGI. This receptor was identified in a woman between 45 and 60 years old with acute or convalescent COVID-19. The gene calls are TRBV6-5 and TRBJ2-3; D perhaps matches TRBD1 (5 bases). The sample taken for sequencing was peripheral blood. This chain's CDR3 is CASMGPDTQYF. CDR3 in DNA: TGTGCCAGCATGGGGCCAGATACGCAGTATTTT.